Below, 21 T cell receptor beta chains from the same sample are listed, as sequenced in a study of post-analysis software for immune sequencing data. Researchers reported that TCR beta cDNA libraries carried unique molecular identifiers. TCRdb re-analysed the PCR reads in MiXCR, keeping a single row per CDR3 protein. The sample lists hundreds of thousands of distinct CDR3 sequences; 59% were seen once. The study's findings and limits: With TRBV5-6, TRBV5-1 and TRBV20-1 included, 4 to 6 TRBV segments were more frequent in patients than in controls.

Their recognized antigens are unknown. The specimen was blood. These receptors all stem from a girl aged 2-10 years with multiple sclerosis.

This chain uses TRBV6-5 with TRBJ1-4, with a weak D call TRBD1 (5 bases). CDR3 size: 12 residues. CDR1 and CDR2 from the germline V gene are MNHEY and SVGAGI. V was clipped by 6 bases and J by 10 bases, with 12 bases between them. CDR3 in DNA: TGTGCCAGCAGCAAAGGGAGGGGAAAACTGTTTTTT. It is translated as CASSKGRGKLFF.

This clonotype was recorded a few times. CDR3: CSARAGEQPQHF. CDR3 DNA sequence: TGCAGTGCTAGAGCAGGGGAACAGCCCCAGCATTTT. The rearrangement uses TRBV20-1 and TRBJ1-5; the D gene is possibly TRBD1 (6 bases). V was shortened by 1 base and J by 7 bases, with 8 bases between the two germline ends. Per germline, CDR1 DFQATT and CDR2 SNEGSKA (reference sequence). The length of the CDR3 is 12 residues.

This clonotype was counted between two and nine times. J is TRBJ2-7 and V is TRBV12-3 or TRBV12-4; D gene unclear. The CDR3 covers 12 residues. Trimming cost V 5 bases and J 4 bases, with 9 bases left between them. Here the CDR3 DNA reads TGTGCCAGCAGTCCGATCGAGTACGAGCAGTACTTC. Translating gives CASSPIEYEQYF.

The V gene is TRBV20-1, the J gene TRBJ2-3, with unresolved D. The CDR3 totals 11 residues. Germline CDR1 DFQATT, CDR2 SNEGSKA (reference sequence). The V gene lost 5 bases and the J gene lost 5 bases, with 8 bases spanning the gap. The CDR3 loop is CSAHRGDTQYF. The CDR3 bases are TGCAGTGCTCATCGCGGAGATACGCAGTATTTT.

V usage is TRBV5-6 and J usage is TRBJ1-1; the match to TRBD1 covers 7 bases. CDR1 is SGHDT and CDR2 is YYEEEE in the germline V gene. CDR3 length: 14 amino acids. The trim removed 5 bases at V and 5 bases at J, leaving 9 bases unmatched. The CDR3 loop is CASRRAGGQTEAFF. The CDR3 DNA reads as TGTGCCAGCAGAAGGGCGGGGGGACAGACTGAAGCTTTCTTT.

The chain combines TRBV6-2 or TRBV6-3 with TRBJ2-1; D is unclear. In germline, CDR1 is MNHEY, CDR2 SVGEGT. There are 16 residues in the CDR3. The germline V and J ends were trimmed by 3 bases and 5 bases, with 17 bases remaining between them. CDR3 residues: CASSYSTARKNNEQFF. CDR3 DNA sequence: TGTGCCAGCAGTTATTCGACGGCCCGGAAAAACAATGAGCAGTTCTTC.

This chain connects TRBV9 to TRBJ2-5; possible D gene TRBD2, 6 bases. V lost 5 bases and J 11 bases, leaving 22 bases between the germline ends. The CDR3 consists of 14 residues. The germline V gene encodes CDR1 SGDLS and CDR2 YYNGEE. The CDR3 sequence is CASSAPGTGYGQYF. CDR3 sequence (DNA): TGTGCCAGCAGTGCACCCGGGACTGGCTACGGGCAGTACTTC.

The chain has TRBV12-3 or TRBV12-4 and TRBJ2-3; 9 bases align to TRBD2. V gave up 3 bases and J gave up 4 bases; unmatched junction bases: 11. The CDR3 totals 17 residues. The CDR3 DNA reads TGTGCCAGCAGTTTCGTCTTAGCGGGGGTGAGCGCAGATACGCAGTATTTT. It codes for CASSFVLAGVSADTQYF.

As DNA, the CDR3 is TGCAGTGCTGAGACTAGCGGCCCCTACAATGAGCAGTTCTTC. Its translation: CSAETSGPYNEQFF. J is TRBJ2-1 and V is TRBV20-1; 9 bases are a match to TRBD2. V lost 5 bases, J lost 2 bases, and 4 bases stayed unmatched. CDR1 and CDR2 from the germline V gene are DFQATT and SNEGSKA (reference sequence). This CDR3 is 14 amino acids long.

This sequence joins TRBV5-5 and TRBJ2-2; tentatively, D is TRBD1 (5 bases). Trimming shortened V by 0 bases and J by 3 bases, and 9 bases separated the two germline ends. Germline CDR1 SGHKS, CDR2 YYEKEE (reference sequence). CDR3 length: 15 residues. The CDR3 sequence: CASSLVVGDTGELFF. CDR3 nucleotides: TGTGCCAGCAGCTTGGTAGTAGGGGACACCGGGGAGCTGTTTTTT.

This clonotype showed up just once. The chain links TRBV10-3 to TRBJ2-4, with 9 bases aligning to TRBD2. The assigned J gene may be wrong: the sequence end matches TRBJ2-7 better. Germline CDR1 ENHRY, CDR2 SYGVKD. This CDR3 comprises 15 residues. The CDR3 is CAISDLTSGTYEQYF. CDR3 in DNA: TGTGCCATCAGTGACTTGACTAGCGGTACCTACGAGCAGTACTTC.

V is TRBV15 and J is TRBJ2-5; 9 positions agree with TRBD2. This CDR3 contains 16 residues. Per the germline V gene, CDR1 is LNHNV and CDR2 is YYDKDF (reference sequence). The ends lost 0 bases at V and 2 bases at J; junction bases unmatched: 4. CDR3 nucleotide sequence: TGTGCCACCAGCAGAGATGGGCTAGCGGGGCAAGAGACCCAGTACTTC. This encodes CATSRDGLAGQETQYF.

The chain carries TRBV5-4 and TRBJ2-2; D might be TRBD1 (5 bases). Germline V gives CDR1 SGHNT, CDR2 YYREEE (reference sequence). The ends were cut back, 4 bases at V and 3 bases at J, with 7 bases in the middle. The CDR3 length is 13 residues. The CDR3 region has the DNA TGTGCCAGCAGCCTCAGGGACACCGGGGAGCTGTTTTTT. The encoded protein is CASSLRDTGELFF.

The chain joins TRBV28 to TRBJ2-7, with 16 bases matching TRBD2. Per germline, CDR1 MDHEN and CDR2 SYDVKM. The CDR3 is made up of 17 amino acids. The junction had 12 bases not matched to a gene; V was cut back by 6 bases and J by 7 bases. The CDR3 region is CASSSSGTSGRAREQYF. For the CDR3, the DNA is TGTGCCAGCAGCTCCTCCGGGACTAGCGGGAGGGCGCGGGAGCAGTACTTC.

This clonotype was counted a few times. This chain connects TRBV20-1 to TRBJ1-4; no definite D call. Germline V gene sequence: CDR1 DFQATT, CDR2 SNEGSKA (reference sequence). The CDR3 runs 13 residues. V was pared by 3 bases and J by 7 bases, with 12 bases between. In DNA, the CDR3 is TGCAGTGCTAGGCCGGGAATGGCTGAAAAACTGTTTTTT. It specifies CSARPGMAEKLFF.

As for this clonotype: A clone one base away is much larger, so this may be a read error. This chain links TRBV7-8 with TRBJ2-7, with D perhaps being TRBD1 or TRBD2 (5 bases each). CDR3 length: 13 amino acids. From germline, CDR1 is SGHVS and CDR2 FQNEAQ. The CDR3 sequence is CASSKGTSCEQYF. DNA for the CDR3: TGTGCCAGCAGCAAAGGGACGTCCTGCGAGCAGTACTTC. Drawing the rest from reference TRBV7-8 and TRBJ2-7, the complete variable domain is GAGVSQSPRYKVAKRGQDVALRCDPISGHVSLFWYQQALGQGPEFLTYFQNEAQLDKSGLPSDRFFAERPEGSVSTLKIQRTQQEDSAVYLCASSKGTSCEQYFGPGTRLTVT.

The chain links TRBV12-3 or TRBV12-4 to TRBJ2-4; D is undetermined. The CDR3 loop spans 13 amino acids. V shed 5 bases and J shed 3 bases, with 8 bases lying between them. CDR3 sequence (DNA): TGTGCCAGCAGTCCCATAGACAAAAACATTCAGTACTTC. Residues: CASSPIDKNIQYF.

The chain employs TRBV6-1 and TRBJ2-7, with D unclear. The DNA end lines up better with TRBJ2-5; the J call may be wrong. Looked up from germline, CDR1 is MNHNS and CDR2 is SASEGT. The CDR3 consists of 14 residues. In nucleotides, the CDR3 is TGTGCCAGCAGTCCAAGGGTTGGTGAAGAGACCCAGTACTTC. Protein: CASSPRVGEETQYF.

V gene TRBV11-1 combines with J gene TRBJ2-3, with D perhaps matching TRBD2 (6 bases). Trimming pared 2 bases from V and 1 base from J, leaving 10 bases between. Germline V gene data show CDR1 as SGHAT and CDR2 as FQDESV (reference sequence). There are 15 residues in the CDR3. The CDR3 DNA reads TGTGCCAGCAGCTTATGGAGGGGACGCACAGATACGCAGTATTTT. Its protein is CASSLWRGRTDTQYF. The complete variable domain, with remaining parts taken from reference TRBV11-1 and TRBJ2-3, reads EAEVAQSPRYKITEKSQAVAFWCDPISGHATLYWYRQILGQGPELLVQFQDESVVDDSQLPKDRFSAERLKGVDSTLKIQPAELGDSAMYLCASSLWRGRTDTQYFGPGTRLTVL.

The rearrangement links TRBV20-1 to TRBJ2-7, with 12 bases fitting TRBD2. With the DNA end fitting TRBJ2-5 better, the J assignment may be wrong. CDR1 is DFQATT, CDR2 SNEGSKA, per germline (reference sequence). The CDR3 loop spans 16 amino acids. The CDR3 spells CSARDMASGGVETQYF. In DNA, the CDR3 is TGCAGTGCTAGAGATATGGCTAGCGGGGGGGTCGAGACCCAGTACTTC.

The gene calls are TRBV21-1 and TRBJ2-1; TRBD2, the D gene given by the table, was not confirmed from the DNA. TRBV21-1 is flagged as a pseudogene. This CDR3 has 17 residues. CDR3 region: CASSKAPGLAERNEQFF. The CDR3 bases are TGTGCCAGCAGCAAAGCCCCGGGACTAGCGGAGCGAAATGAGCAGTTCTTC.